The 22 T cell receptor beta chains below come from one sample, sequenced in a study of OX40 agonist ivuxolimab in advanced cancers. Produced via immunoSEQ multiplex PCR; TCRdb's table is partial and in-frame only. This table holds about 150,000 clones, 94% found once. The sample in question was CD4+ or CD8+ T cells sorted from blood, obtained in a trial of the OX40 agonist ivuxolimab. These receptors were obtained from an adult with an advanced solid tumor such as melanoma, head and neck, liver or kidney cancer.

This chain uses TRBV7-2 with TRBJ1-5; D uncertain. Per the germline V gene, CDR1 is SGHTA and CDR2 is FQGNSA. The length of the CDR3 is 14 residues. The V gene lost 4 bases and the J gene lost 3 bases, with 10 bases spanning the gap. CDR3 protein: CASSSRLPNQPQHF. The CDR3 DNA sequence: TGTGCCAGCAGCTCCAGGCTTCCCAATCAGCCCCAGCATTTT.

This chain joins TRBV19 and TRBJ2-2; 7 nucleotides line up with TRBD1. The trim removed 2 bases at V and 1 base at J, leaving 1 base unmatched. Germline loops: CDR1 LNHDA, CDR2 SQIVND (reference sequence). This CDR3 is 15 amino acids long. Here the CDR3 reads CASSITGVNTGELFF. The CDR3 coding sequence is TGTGCCAGTAGTATAACAGGGGTGAACACCGGGGAGCTGTTTTTT. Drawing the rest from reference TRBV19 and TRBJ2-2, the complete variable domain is DGGITQSPKYLFRKEGQNVTLSCEQNLNHDAMYWYRQDPGQGLRLIYYSQIVNDFQKGDIAEGYSVSREKKESFPLTVTSAQKNPTAFYLCASSITGVNTGELFFGEGSRLTVL.

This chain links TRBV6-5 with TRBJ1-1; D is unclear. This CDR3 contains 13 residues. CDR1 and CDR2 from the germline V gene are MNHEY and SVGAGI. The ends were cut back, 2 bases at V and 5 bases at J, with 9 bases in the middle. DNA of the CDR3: TGTGCCAGCAGTTACCTCACGGGGACTGAAGCTTTCTTT. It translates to CASSYLTGTEAFF.

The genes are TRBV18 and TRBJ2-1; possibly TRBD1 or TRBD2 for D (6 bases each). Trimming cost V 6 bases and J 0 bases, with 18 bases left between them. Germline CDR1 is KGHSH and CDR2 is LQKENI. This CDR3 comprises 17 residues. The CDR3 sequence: CASSEGYQGSSYNEQFF. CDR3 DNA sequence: TGTGCCAGCTCGGAGGGATATCAGGGGAGCTCCTACAATGAGCAGTTCTTC.

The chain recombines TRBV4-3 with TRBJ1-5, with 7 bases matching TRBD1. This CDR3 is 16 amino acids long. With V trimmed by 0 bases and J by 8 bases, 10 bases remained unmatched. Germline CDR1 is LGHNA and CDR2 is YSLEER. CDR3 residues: CASSQEGTEPWEPQHF. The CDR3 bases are TGCGCCAGCAGCCAAGAAGGGACAGAGCCCTGGGAGCCCCAGCATTTT.

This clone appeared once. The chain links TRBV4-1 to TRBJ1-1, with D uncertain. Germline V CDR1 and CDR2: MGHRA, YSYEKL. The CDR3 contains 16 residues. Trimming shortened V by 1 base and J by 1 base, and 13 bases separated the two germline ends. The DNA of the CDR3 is TGCGCCAGCAGCCAAGTTGGTACACGGAGGAACACTGAAGCTTTCTTT. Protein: CASSQVGTRRNTEAFF.

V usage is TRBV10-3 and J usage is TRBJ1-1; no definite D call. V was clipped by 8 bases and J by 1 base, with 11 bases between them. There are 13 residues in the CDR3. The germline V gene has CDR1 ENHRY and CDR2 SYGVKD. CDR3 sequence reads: CAIARGGNTEAFF. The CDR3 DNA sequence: TGTGCCATCGCCCGAGGAGGGAACACTGAAGCTTTCTTT.

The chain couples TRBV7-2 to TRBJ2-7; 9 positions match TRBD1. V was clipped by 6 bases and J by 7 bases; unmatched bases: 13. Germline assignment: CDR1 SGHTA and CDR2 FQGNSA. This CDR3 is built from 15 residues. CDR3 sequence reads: CASSNRDRDSREQYF. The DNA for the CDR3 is TGTGCCAGCAGTAACCGGGACAGGGATTCTAGAGAGCAGTACTTC.

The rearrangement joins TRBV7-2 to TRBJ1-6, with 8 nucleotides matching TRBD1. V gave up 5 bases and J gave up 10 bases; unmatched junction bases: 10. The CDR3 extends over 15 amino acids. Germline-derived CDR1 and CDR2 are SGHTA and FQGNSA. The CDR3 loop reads CASSPLTGVRSPLHF. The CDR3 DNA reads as TGTGCCAGCAGCCCCTTGACAGGGGTACGGTCACCCCTCCACTTT.

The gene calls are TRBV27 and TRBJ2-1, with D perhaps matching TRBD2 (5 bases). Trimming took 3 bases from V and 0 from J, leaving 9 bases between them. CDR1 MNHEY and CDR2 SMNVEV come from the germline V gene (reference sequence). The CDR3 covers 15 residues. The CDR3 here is CASSLEVASYNEQFF. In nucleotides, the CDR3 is TGTGCCAGCAGTTTGGAGGTGGCCTCCTACAATGAGCAGTTCTTC.

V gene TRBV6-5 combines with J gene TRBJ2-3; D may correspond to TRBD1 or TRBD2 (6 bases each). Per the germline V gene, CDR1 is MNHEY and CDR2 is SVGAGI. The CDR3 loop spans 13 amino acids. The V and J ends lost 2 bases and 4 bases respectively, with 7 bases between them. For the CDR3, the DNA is TGTGCCAGCAGTTACAGGGGGGCAGATACGCAGTATTTT. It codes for CASSYRGADTQYF.

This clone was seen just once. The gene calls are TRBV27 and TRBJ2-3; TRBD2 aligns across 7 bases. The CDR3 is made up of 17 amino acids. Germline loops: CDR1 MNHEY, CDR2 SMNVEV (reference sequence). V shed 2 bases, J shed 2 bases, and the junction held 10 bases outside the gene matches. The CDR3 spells CASSLVYGRSFTDTQYF. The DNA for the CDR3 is TGTGCCAGCAGTTTAGTTTACGGGAGGTCCTTCACAGATACGCAGTATTTT.

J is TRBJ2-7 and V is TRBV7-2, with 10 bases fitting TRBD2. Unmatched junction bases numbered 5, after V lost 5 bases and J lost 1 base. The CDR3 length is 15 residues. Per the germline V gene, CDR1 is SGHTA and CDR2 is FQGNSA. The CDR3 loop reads CASSPTSGESYEQYF. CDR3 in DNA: TGTGCCAGCAGCCCTACTAGCGGGGAGTCCTACGAGCAGTACTTC.

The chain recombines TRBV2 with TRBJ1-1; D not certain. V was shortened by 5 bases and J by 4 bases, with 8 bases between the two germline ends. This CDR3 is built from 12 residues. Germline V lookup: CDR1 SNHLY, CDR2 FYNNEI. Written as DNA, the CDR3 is TGTGCCAGCAGTTCTGCCGGCACTGAAGCTTTCTTT. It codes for CASSSAGTEAFF.

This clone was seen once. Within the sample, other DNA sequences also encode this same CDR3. CDR3 sequence (DNA): TGCGCCAGCAGCCAAGTCGATATGGGTATCGTCCGCGGGGAGCAGTACTTC. The encoded protein is CASSQVDMGIVRGEQYF. V usage is TRBV4-1 and J usage is TRBJ2-7, with D tentatively TRBD2 (5 bases). V was pared by 1 base and J by 7 bases, with 23 bases between. CDR1 MGHRA and CDR2 YSYEKL come from the germline V gene. The CDR3 covers 17 residues.

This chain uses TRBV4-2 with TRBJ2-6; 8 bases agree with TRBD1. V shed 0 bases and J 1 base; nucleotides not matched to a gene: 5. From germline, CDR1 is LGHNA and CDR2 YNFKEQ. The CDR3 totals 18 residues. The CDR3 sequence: CASSQEGTGGSGANVLTF. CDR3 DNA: TGTGCCAGCAGCCAAGAAGGGACAGGCGGTTCTGGGGCCAACGTCCTGACTTTC.

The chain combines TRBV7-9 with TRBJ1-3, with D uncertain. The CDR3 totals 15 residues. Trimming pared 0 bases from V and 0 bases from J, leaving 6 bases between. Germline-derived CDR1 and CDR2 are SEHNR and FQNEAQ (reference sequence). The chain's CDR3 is CASSLAAISGNTIYF. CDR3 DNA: TGTGCCAGCAGCTTAGCCGCAATCTCTGGAAACACCATATATTTT. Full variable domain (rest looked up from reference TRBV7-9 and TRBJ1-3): DTGVSQNPRHKITKRGQNVTFRCDPISEHNRLYWYRQTLGQGPEFLTYFQNEAQLEKSRLLSDRFSAERPKGSFSTLEIQRTEQGDSAMYLCASSLAAISGNTIYFGEGSWLTVV.

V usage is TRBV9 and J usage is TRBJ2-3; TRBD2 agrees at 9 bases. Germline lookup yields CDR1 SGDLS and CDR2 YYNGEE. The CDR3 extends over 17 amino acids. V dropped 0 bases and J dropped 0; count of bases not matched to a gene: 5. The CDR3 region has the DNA TGTGCCAGCAGCGTAGTGGCGGGGGGGCCTAGCACAGATACGCAGTATTTT. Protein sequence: CASSVVAGGPSTDTQYF. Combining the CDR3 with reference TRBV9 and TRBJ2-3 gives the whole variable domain DSGVTQTPKHLITATGQRVTLRCSPRSGDLSVYWYQQSLDQGLQFLIQYYNGEERAKGNILERFSAQQFPDLHSELNLSSLELGDSALYFCASSVVAGGPSTDTQYFGPGTRLTVL.

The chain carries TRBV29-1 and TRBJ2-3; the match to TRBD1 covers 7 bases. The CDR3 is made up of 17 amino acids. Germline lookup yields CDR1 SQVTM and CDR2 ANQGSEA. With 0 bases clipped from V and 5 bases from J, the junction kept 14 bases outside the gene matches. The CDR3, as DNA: TGCAGCGTTGAAGATCGTATTCGGGACAGCTCTATAGATACGCAGTATTTT. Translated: CSVEDRIRDSSIDTQYF.

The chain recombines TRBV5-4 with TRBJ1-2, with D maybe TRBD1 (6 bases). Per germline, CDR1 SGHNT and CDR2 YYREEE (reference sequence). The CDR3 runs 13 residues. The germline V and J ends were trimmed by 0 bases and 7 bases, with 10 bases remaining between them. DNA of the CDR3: TGTGCCAGCAGCTTGGGGGGGGCGTTTGGCTACACCTTC. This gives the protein CASSLGGAFGYTF.

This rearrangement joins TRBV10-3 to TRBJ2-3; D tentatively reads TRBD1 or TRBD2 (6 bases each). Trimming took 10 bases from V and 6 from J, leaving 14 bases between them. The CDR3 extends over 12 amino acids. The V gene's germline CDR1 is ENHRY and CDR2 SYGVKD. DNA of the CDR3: TGTGCCACCAGGGGTGGGGGGGATACGCAGTATTTT. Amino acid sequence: CATRGGGDTQYF.

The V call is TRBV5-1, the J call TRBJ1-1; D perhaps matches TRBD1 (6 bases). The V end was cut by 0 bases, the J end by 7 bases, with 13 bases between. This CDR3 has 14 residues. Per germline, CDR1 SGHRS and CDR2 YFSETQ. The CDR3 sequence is CASSLDGSRGEAFF. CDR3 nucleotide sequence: TGCGCCAGCAGCTTGGACGGATCCAGGGGTGAAGCTTTCTTT.